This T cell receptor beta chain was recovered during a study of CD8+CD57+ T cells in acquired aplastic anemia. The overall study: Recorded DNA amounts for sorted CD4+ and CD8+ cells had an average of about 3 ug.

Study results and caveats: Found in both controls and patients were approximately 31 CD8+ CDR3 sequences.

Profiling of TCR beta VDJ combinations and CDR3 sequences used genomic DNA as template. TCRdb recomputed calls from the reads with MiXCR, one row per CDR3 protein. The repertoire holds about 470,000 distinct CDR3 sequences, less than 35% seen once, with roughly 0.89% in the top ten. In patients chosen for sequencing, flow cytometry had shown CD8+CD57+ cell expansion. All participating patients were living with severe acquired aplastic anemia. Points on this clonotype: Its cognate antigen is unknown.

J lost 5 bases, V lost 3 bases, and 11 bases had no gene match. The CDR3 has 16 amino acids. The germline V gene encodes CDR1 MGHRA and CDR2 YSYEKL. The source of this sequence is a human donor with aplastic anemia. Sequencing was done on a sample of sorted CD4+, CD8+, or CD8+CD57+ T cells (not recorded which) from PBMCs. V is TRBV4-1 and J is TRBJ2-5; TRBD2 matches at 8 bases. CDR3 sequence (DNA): TGCGCCAGCAGCCAGGCCGGACTAGCCGGAATGGAGACCCAGTACTTC. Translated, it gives CASSQAGLAGMETQYF.